One T cell receptor beta chain is described in this entry. The identical CDR3 is also encoded by other nucleotide sequences in the sample. This CDR3 region has 14 residues. After removal of 4 bases from V and 4 bases from J, the junction contained 4 bases not matched to a gene. CDR1 and CDR2 from the germline V gene are SGHRS and YFSETQ. Libraries were prepared by immunoSEQ multiplex PCR; TCRdb keeps only in-frame clonotypes and omits some of them. The sample records some 31,000 clones, 90% being singletons. The record originates from a study of blood T cell repertoires in COVID-19. Study-wide background: T cells, B-cell-depleted T cells, or PBMCs supplied cDNA or gDNA.

This TCR was recovered from a human donor in a cohort sampled during active COVID-19. Sequences were obtained from peripheral blood. J is TRBJ2-7 and V is TRBV5-1; 11 bases line up with TRBD2. The CDR3, as DNA: TGCGCCAGCAGCCCCACTAGCGGGAGTTACGAGCAGTACTTC. Protein product: CASSPTSGSYEQYF.